A selection of T cell receptor beta chains follows, all from one sample in a study of blood T cells in healthy people across ages. TCRdb independently ran MiXCR on the 5' RACE reads; one entry per CDR3 protein. The sample records 1.5 million to 2 million distinct CDR3 sequences, about two fifths being singletons. The sample was blood. Receptors were obtained from a human donor in good health. CDR3s include the opening cysteine and the closing phenylalanine or tryptophan. The D gene is left open where the match is weak. The listing skips clone size in some rows; elsewhere it reads once, few, many or a size class.

clone_size: .
v_call: TRBV6-2/TRBV6-3
d_call: TRBD2
j_call: TRBJ2-2
cdr3_nt: TGTGCCAGCAGTCAGACTAGCGGGGGGTTCGTCGGGGAGCTGTTTTTT
cdr3_aa: CASSQTSGGFVGELFF

clone_size: .
v_call: TRBV20-1
d_call: TRBD2
j_call: TRBJ2-7
cdr3_nt: TGCAGTGCTCTTTACTTAAACCGGACTAGCGGGGCCTACGAGCAGTACTTC
cdr3_aa: CSALYLNRTSGAYEQYF

clone_size: .
v_call: TRBV7-2
d_call: .
j_call: TRBJ2-5
cdr3_nt: TGTGCCAGCAGCTTAGTTGCGGTGGGGAATGAGCAGTACTTC
cdr3_aa: CASSLVAVGNEQYF

clone_size: .
v_call: TRBV28
d_call: TRBD1
j_call: TRBJ2-7
cdr3_nt: TGTGCCAGCACACGACAGGGCCTATACGAGCAGTACTTC
cdr3_aa: CASTRQGLYEQYF

clone_size: .
v_call: TRBV5-1
d_call: TRBD1
j_call: TRBJ1-1
cdr3_nt: TGCGCCAGCAGCGAATGGACAGGGGGAAGAACTGAAGCTTTCTTT
cdr3_aa: CASSEWTGGRTEAFF

clone_size: .
v_call: TRBV19
d_call: .
j_call: TRBJ2-7
cdr3_nt: TGTGCCAGTAGTATAACGGACGAAGCCTACGAGCAGTACTTC
cdr3_aa: CASSITDEAYEQYF

clone_size: few
v_call: TRBV20-1
d_call: .
j_call: TRBJ1-5
cdr3_nt: TGCAGTGCTAGAGATCCGGAGTCCCCTAATCAGCCCCAGCATTTT
cdr3_aa: CSARDPESPNQPQHF

clone_size: .
v_call: TRBV25-1
d_call: .
j_call: TRBJ2-7
cdr3_nt: TGTGCCAGCAGTGCTTACCACGAGCAGTACTTC
cdr3_aa: CASSAYHEQYF

clone_size: few
v_call: TRBV24-1
d_call: TRBD1
j_call: TRBJ2-6
cdr3_nt: TGTGCCACCAGTGGAGGGACAGGCAGCTCTGGGGCCAACGTCCTGACTTTC
cdr3_aa: CATSGGTGSSGANVLTF

clone_size: .
v_call: TRBV24-1
d_call: .
j_call: TRBJ2-5
cdr3_nt: TGTGCCACCAGTGACCCTCTGGGTTCCCAAGAGACCCAGTACTTC
cdr3_aa: CATSDPLGSQETQYF

clone_size: .
v_call: TRBV28
d_call: TRBD1
j_call: TRBJ2-3
cdr3_nt: TGTGCCAGCAGTTCACGGACAGGGCCGAGGACAGATACGCAGTATTTT
cdr3_aa: CASSSRTGPRTDTQYF

clone_size: .
v_call: TRBV29-1
d_call: .
j_call: TRBJ2-3
cdr3_nt: TGCAGCGTTGTCAGTCCTAGCACAGATACGCAGTATTTT
cdr3_aa: CSVVSPSTDTQYF

clone_size: .
v_call: TRBV3-1
d_call: .
j_call: TRBJ1-2
cdr3_nt: TGTGCCAGCAGCCCTCTACTACGCGACGGAAGAGGTGGCCACACCTTC
cdr3_aa: CASSPLLRDGRGGHTF

clone_size: .
v_call: TRBV12-3/TRBV12-4
d_call: .
j_call: TRBJ1-1
cdr3_nt: TGTGCCAGCAGTTTAGCGCCCTTAGGGGACACTGAAGCTTTCTTT
cdr3_aa: CASSLAPLGDTEAFF

clone_size: .
v_call: TRBV20-1
d_call: .
j_call: TRBJ2-7
cdr3_nt: TGCAGTGCTAGAGATGGACGGTCAGGGGGACTATACGAGCAGTACTTC
cdr3_aa: CSARDGRSGGLYEQYF

clone_size: .
v_call: TRBV10-3
d_call: TRBD1
j_call: TRBJ1-5
cdr3_nt: TGTGCCATCAGCCTGACAGGGACGGATCAGCCCCAGCATTTT
cdr3_aa: CAISLTGTDQPQHF

clone_size: .
v_call: TRBV27
d_call: .
j_call: TRBJ1-1
cdr3_nt: TGTGCCAGCAGTTCACCCGATGACCCCCCCGCTGAAGCTTTCTTT
cdr3_aa: CASSSPDDPPAEAFF

clone_size: .
v_call: TRBV7-9
d_call: .
j_call: TRBJ1-5
cdr3_nt: TGTGCCAGCGGCCTTAGCAATCAGCCCCAGCATTTT
cdr3_aa: CASGLSNQPQHF

clone_size: .
v_call: TRBV20-1
d_call: .
j_call: TRBJ1-1
cdr3_nt: TGCAGTGCCCCACGAGATACTGAAGCTTTCTTT
cdr3_aa: CSAPRDTEAFF

clone_size: .
v_call: TRBV29-1
d_call: .
j_call: TRBJ2-3
cdr3_nt: TGCAGCGTTGAGGCGAACCCAGATACGCAGTATTTT
cdr3_aa: CSVEANPDTQYF

clone_size: .
v_call: TRBV5-1
d_call: TRBD1
j_call: TRBJ2-7
cdr3_nt: TGCGCCAGCAGCTTAGACGGGACAGGGTTCGAGCAGTACTTC
cdr3_aa: CASSLDGTGFEQYF

clone_size: .
v_call: TRBV24-1
d_call: .
j_call: TRBJ2-3
cdr3_nt: TGTGCCACCAGTGATTTGTCTTTCTGGGATACGCAGTATTTT
cdr3_aa: CATSDLSFWDTQYF

clone_size: .
v_call: TRBV5-5
d_call: .
j_call: TRBJ2-1
cdr3_nt: TGTGCCAGCAACCCTGGGCGACGTTACAATGGGCAGTTCTTC
cdr3_aa: CASNPGRRYNGQFF

clone_size: .
v_call: TRBV29-1
d_call: .
j_call: TRBJ2-1
cdr3_nt: TGCAGCGTTGAGGGTCGACACTCCTACAATGAGCAGTTCTTC
cdr3_aa: CSVEGRHSYNEQFF

clone_size: .
v_call: TRBV9
d_call: .
j_call: TRBJ2-2
cdr3_nt: TGTGCCAGCAGCGCGACTAGTTCGACCGGGGAGCTGTTTTTT
cdr3_aa: CASSATSSTGELFF

clone_size: .
v_call: TRBV6-5
d_call: TRBD1
j_call: TRBJ1-2
cdr3_nt: TGTGCCAGCAGTCGGACAGGGGAAGGGCACTATGGCTACACCTTC
cdr3_aa: CASSRTGEGHYGYTF

clone_size: few
v_call: TRBV5-5
d_call: .
j_call: TRBJ2-4
cdr3_nt: TGTGCCAGCAGCAGTCGCATTCAGTACTTC
cdr3_aa: CASSSRIQYF

clone_size: .
v_call: TRBV7-8
d_call: TRBD1
j_call: TRBJ2-1
cdr3_nt: TGTGCCAGCAGCTCCTCGACAGGGAATGAGCAGTTCTTC
cdr3_aa: CASSSSTGNEQFF

clone_size: few
v_call: TRBV15
d_call: .
j_call: TRBJ1-5
cdr3_nt: TGTGCCACCAGCAGAGGATCCGGGCGCAATCAGCCCCAGCATTTT
cdr3_aa: CATSRGSGRNQPQHF

clone_size: .
v_call: TRBV4-1
d_call: .
j_call: TRBJ2-7
cdr3_nt: TGCGCCAGCAGCCATGTCCCCGGGGGCTCCTACGAGCAGTACTTC
cdr3_aa: CASSHVPGGSYEQYF

clone_size: .
v_call: TRBV4-2
d_call: TRBD1
j_call: TRBJ1-2
cdr3_nt: TGTGCCAGCAGCCAAGTCGGAGCAGGGGGCGGGGATGGCTACACCTTC
cdr3_aa: CASSQVGAGGGDGYTF

clone_size: .
v_call: TRBV9
d_call: .
j_call: TRBJ2-3
cdr3_nt: TGTGCCAGCAGCGCCCGTGGTTTAGATACGCAGTATTTT
cdr3_aa: CASSARGLDTQYF

clone_size: few
v_call: TRBV11-1
d_call: .
j_call: TRBJ1-2
cdr3_nt: TGTGCCAGCAGCCGACAGAGTACTAACTATGGCTACACCTTC
cdr3_aa: CASSRQSTNYGYTF

clone_size: .
v_call: TRBV28
d_call: .
j_call: TRBJ1-3
cdr3_nt: TGTGCCAGCAGTACGCTACCCGGAGACACCATATATTTT
cdr3_aa: CASSTLPGDTIYF

clone_size: .
v_call: TRBV6-5
d_call: .
j_call: TRBJ1-2
cdr3_nt: TGTGCCAGCAGTGGGCTAACATCTCGCTATGGCTACACCTTC
cdr3_aa: CASSGLTSRYGYTF

clone_size: .
v_call: TRBV12-3/TRBV12-4
d_call: .
j_call: TRBJ1-6
cdr3_nt: TGTGCCAGCAGTACAGAGATTAATTCACCCCTCCACTTT
cdr3_aa: CASSTEINSPLHF

clone_size: few
v_call: TRBV6-2/TRBV6-3
d_call: TRBD1
j_call: TRBJ2-1
cdr3_nt: TGTGCCAGCAGACAGGGGAGTGAGCAGTTCTTC
cdr3_aa: CASRQGSEQFF

clone_size: .
v_call: TRBV7-3
d_call: TRBD2
j_call: TRBJ2-7
cdr3_nt: TGTGCCAGCAGCCATAGCGGGGATTCCTCCTACGAGCAGTACTTC
cdr3_aa: CASSHSGDSSYEQYF

clone_size: few
v_call: TRBV29-1
d_call: .
j_call: TRBJ2-1
cdr3_nt: TGCAGCGTTGGGGGTTGGGGAAATGAGCAGTTCTTC
cdr3_aa: CSVGGWGNEQFF

clone_size: .
v_call: TRBV7-6
d_call: .
j_call: TRBJ1-4
cdr3_nt: TGTGCCAGCAGCCCCCTTGTCGGGCCCGAAAAACTGTTTTTT
cdr3_aa: CASSPLVGPEKLFF

clone_size: few
v_call: TRBV29-1
d_call: .
j_call: TRBJ2-7
cdr3_nt: TGCAGCGTTCCGGGATCAGGGTTCGGCTCCTACGAGCAGTACTTC
cdr3_aa: CSVPGSGFGSYEQYF

clone_size: .
v_call: TRBV24-1
d_call: TRBD1
j_call: TRBJ2-1
cdr3_nt: TGTGCCACCAGTACGGCCGCCCCGGACAGGGGGTTCTACAATGAGCAGTTCTTC
cdr3_aa: CATSTAAPDRGFYNEQFF

clone_size: few
v_call: TRBV11-2
d_call: .
j_call: TRBJ2-7
cdr3_nt: TGTGCCAGCAGCTTAAGCTGGGGGGCGGGAGAGCAGTACTTC
cdr3_aa: CASSLSWGAGEQYF

clone_size: .
v_call: TRBV2
d_call: TRBD1
j_call: TRBJ2-1
cdr3_nt: TGTGCCAGCAGTGGCCAGGGGGCTGGCAATGAGCAGTTCTTC
cdr3_aa: CASSGQGAGNEQFF

clone_size: .
v_call: TRBV20-1
d_call: .
j_call: TRBJ1-1
cdr3_nt: TGCAGTGCTCAAAGCGCAGGGAACACTGAAGCTTTCTTT
cdr3_aa: CSAQSAGNTEAFF

clone_size: .
v_call: TRBV9
d_call: TRBD1
j_call: TRBJ2-2
cdr3_nt: TGTGCCAGCAGCGTAACAACAGGGGCGAACACCGGGGAGCTGTTTTTT
cdr3_aa: CASSVTTGANTGELFF

clone_size: .
v_call: TRBV7-6
d_call: .
j_call: TRBJ1-5
cdr3_nt: TGTGCCAGCAGCTTAGAAGGCTGGGGGTCGGGGCAGCCCCAGCATTTT
cdr3_aa: CASSLEGWGSGQPQHF

clone_size: .
v_call: TRBV6-5
d_call: .
j_call: TRBJ1-1
cdr3_nt: TGTGCCAGCTCAGAGTTCCCCGGGACTGAAGCTTTCTTT
cdr3_aa: CASSEFPGTEAFF

clone_size: few
v_call: TRBV6-5
d_call: .
j_call: TRBJ2-7
cdr3_nt: TGTGCCAGCAGTTACTCGAAAGGGGCCTACGAGCAGTACTTC
cdr3_aa: CASSYSKGAYEQYF